A selection of T cell receptor beta chains follows, all from one sample in a study of cytomegalovirus exposure and HLA in healthy donors. Generated by immunoSEQ multiplex PCR, the TCRdb table keeps only in-frame clones and is missing some. The table records more than 85,000 clones, approximately 76% of them present only once. The specimen sequenced was PBMCs. The receptors come from a man aged 35 to 55 in good health and CMV-seronegative. Each CDR3 is given with its conserved first and last residue. D genes are given only for firm matches. Size is stated for part of the rows, as once, few or many counts, or as a class when the clone is expanded.

j_call,v_call,clone_size,d_call,cdr3_aa,cdr3_nt
TRBJ1-1,TRBV7-2,NA,TRBD1,CASSLTFDRGLTEAFF,TGTGCCAGCAGCTTAACTTTCGACAGGGGGCTCACTGAAGCTTTCTTT
TRBJ2-3,TRBV19,NA,NA,CASNPPGAGDTQYF,TGTGCCAGTAACCCTCCAGGGGCGGGAGATACGCAGTATTTT
TRBJ2-7,TRBV7-2,NA,NA,CASRYTGSASSYEQYF,TGTGCCAGCAGATACACAGGTTCCGCGAGCTCCTACGAGCAGTACTTC
TRBJ2-1,TRBV5-1,NA,NA,CASSLSNGGLNEQFF,TGCGCCAGCAGCTTGAGTAATGGAGGTCTTAATGAGCAGTTCTTC
TRBJ2-1,TRBV5-4,NA,TRBD2,CASSFVLAGGGEQFF,TGTGCCAGCAGTTTCGTACTAGCGGGGGGGGGTGAGCAGTTCTTC
TRBJ2-7,TRBV6-1,NA,NA,CASSEGRGSYEQYF,TGTGCCAGCAGTGAAGGTAGGGGCTCCTACGAGCAGTACTTC
TRBJ1-1,TRBV7-3,NA,NA,CASSPEGLGTEAFF,TGTGCCAGCAGCCCGGAGGGGTTGGGAACTGAAGCTTTCTTT
TRBJ2-7,TRBV5-1,NA,NA,CASSFERSSYEQYF,TGCGCCAGCAGCTTTGAAAGGAGCTCCTACGAGCAGTACTTC
TRBJ2-6,TRBV27,NA,NA,CATKTLDRASGANVLTF,TGTGCCACCAAAACCCTGGACAGAGCCTCTGGGGCCAACGTCCTGACTTTC
TRBJ2-5,TRBV5-6,NA,NA,CASSLEDREETQYF,TGTGCCAGCAGCTTGGAGGACAGAGAAGAGACCCAGTACTTC
TRBJ2-1,TRBV4-3,NA,TRBD2,CASSQGQGLADNEQFF,TGCGCCAGCAGCCAAGGCCAGGGACTAGCGGACAATGAGCAGTTCTTC
TRBJ2-7,TRBV18,NA,NA,CASSPLQGEQYF,TGTGCCAGCTCACCGCTACAGGGCGAGCAGTACTTC
TRBJ1-1,TRBV7-9,NA,TRBD1,CASRGQEFWNTEAFF,TGTGCCAGCAGAGGACAGGAGTTTTGGAACACTGAAGCTTTCTTT
TRBJ1-1,TRBV5-1,once,TRBD1,CASSLTGQSITEAFF,TGCGCCAGCAGCTTGACGGGACAGTCGATCACTGAAGCTTTCTTT
TRBJ2-2,TRBV11-2,NA,TRBD2,CATGGNTGELFF,TGTGCCACGGGGGGAAACACCGGGGAGCTGTTTTTT
TRBJ1-2,TRBV27,NA,NA,CASSPLQYYGYTF,TGTGCCAGCAGCCCGTTACAGTATTATGGCTACACCTTC
TRBJ2-5,TRBV9,few,TRBD1,CASSPRDRRETQYF,TGTGCCAGCAGCCCACGGGACAGGAGAGAGACCCAGTACTTC
TRBJ2-3,TRBV28,NA,NA,CASSLFRGPPADTQYF,TGTGCCAGCAGTTTATTCAGGGGTCCCCCGGCAGATACGCAGTATTTT
TRBJ1-2,TRBV7-2,NA,NA,CASSTDGGFNGYTF,TGTGCCAGCAGCACAGACGGGGGGTTTAATGGCTACACCTTC
TRBJ1-5,TRBV7-2,few,TRBD1,CASTGQADQPQHF,TGTGCCAGCACAGGACAGGCCGATCAGCCCCAGCATTTT
TRBJ1-1,TRBV5-1,NA,TRBD1,CASSSPLSGGKAFF,TGCGCCAGCAGCTCACCTTTGTCAGGGGGAAAAGCTTTCTTT
TRBJ1-4,TRBV27,NA,TRBD1,CASSLAGTANEKLFF,TGTGCCAGCAGTTTGGCCGGGACAGCTAATGAAAAACTGTTTTTT
TRBJ2-3,TRBV14,NA,TRBD2,CASSQAGGLKQYF,TGTGCCAGCAGTCAGGCGGGGGGGCTGAAGCAGTATTTT
TRBJ1-5,TRBV7-9,NA,TRBD1,CSSSLGTGGNQPQHF,TGTTCCAGCAGCTTAGGGACAGGGGGCAATCAGCCCCAGCATTTT
TRBJ2-3,TRBV19,NA,TRBD1,CASSIDRADTQYF,TGTGCCAGTAGTATCGACAGGGCGGATACGCAGTATTTT
TRBJ2-5,TRBV4-1,few,TRBD1,CASSQQQGVRETQYF,TGCGCCAGCAGCCAGCAGCAGGGGGTTAGGGAGACCCAGTACTTC
TRBJ1-1,TRBV10-1,NA,TRBD1,CASRADRLNTEAFF,TGCGCCAGCAGAGCGGACAGGCTGAACACTGAAGCTTTCTTT
TRBJ2-2,TRBV4-3,NA,NA,CASSQGAQNTGELFF,TGCGCCAGCAGCCAAGGGGCACAGAACACCGGGGAGCTGTTTTTT
TRBJ1-2,TRBV5-6,once,NA,CASSTGGGGSYGYTF,TGTGCCAGCAGCACCGGTGGGGGGGGGTCCTATGGCTACACCTTC
TRBJ1-1,TRBV7-2,NA,NA,CASSYAAGVGNTEAFF,TGTGCCAGCAGCTATGCAGCAGGGGTGGGGAACACTGAAGCTTTCTTT
TRBJ2-7,TRBV5-1,NA,NA,CASSLKQGGYEQYF,TGCGCCAGCAGCTTGAAACAGGGCGGTTACGAGCAGTACTTC
TRBJ2-1,TRBV6-5,NA,NA,CASSRTSMSYNEQFF,TGTGCCAGCAGCCGTACTAGTATGTCCTACAATGAGCAGTTCTTC
TRBJ2-5,TRBV13,NA,TRBD2,CASSPYGTSGAQETQYF,TGTGCCAGCAGCCCCTACGGTACTAGCGGGGCTCAAGAGACCCAGTACTTC
TRBJ2-5,TRBV30,once,NA,CAWSVNAGSFQETQYF,TGTGCCTGGAGTGTGAATGCGGGATCGTTCCAAGAGACCCAGTACTTC
TRBJ2-7,TRBV2,NA,NA,CASIDGAYEQYF,TGTGCCAGCATCGACGGAGCCTACGAGCAGTACTTC
TRBJ1-5,TRBV28,few,NA,CASSSGQPQHF,TGTGCCAGCAGTTCCGGTCAGCCCCAGCATTTT
TRBJ1-5,TRBV18,NA,NA,CASSPTLGTRGQPQHF,TGTGCCAGCTCACCAACCTTAGGGACTCGGGGGCAGCCCCAGCATTTT
TRBJ1-6,TRBV19,NA,TRBD1,CASTGQGENSPLHF,TGTGCCAGTACCGGGCAGGGGGAGAATTCACCCCTCCACTTT
TRBJ2-1,TRBV11-2,few,NA,CASSLDLRVGEQFF,TGTGCCAGCAGCTTAGATTTGCGGGTGGGTGAGCAGTTCTTC
TRBJ1-6,TRBV18,NA,NA,CALDLGGQGTNSPLHF,TGTGCCCTCGATCTAGGGGGACAAGGAACCAATTCACCCCTCCACTTT
TRBJ1-1,TRBV30,few,NA,CAWSVGGGRTEAFF,TGTGCCTGGAGTGTAGGGGGGGGACGCACTGAAGCTTTCTTT
TRBJ1-1,TRBV28,NA,NA,CAYKAGNTEAFF,TGTGCCTACAAAGCGGGCAACACTGAAGCTTTCTTT